This entry lists 18 T cell receptor beta chains sequenced from one sample in a study of T cells after somatic rescue of genetic block. Assay used: immunoSEQ multiplex PCR; TCRdb lists only in-frame clones, some missing. The table lists about 67,000 clones, roughly nine tenths of them singletons, with 3% in the top ten. The sample comprised peripheral blood mononuclear cells (PBMCs). These receptor sequences come from a man in his forties.

The chain carries TRBV12-5 and TRBJ1-5, with 8 bases fitting TRBD1. There are 20 residues in the CDR3. The trim removed 1 base at V and 0 bases at J, leaving 14 bases unmatched. The germline V gene encodes CDR1 LGHNT and CDR2 FRNRAP. The CDR3 region is CASGLGGGRGLFYSNQPQHF. DNA of the CDR3: TGTGCTAGTGGTTTGGGCGGGGGCAGGGGGCTCTTCTATAGCAATCAGCCCCAGCATTTT.

A single count supports this clone. This rearrangement joins TRBV7-8 to TRBJ1-6, with 7 bases matching TRBD1. Unmatched junction bases numbered 7, after V lost 1 base and J lost 7 bases. The CDR3 has 16 amino acids. CDR1 SGHVS and CDR2 FQNEAQ come from the germline V gene. The CDR3 DNA reads as TGTGCCAGCAGCTTAGTCCGACTAGGGGGCAATTCACCCCTCCACTTT. This gives the protein CASSLVRLGGNSPLHF.

The J gene is TRBJ2-7, the V gene TRBV14, with TRBD1 matching over 7 bases. The CDR3 is made up of 13 amino acids. V lost 1 base to trimming and J lost 4 bases; unmatched junction nucleotides: 1. The germline V gene has CDR1 SGHDN and CDR2 FVKESK. The CDR3 DNA reads as TGTGCCAGCAGCCAAGGGGGACAGTACGAGCAGTACTTC. Translation: CASSQGGQYEQYF.

The rearrangement uses TRBV5-6 and TRBJ1-2, with D unclear. The germline gives CDR1 SGHDT, CDR2 YYEEEE. CDR3 size: 14 residues. V was clipped by 0 bases and J by 5 bases, with 11 bases between them. The CDR3 loop is CASSLDRSLYGYTF. CDR3 nucleotides: TGTGCCAGCAGCTTGGACAGAAGTCTGTATGGCTACACCTTC.

This clone was detected once. The chain joins TRBV11-3 to TRBJ2-7; 10 nucleotides agree with TRBD2. The CDR3 runs 15 residues. The V gene end was trimmed by 5 bases and the J gene end by 6 bases; junction bases not matched to a gene: 10. The V gene's germline CDR1 is SGHNT and CDR2 YENEEA. CDR3 sequence (DNA): TGTGCCAGCAGCAGAGGGACTAGCGTACACGGCGAGCAGTACTTC. Translated: CASSRGTSVHGEQYF.

Concerning this clone: At one of its ends the junction is not consistent with the germline gene, which may arise from a read error. The chain links TRBV10-2 to TRBJ2-3; the D is unclear. The CDR3 sequence is 11 residues long. Germline V gene sequence: CDR1 WSHSY, CDR2 SAAADI. CDR3 DNA sequence: TGCGCCAGCAGTCAGTCAGATACGCAGTATTTT. Translating it yields CASSQSDTQYF.

This chain joins TRBV6-6 and TRBJ2-7, with D unclear. Per the germline V gene, CDR1 is MNHNY and CDR2 is SVGAGI (reference sequence). Trimming pared 6 bases from V and 6 bases from J, leaving 12 bases between. The CDR3 covers 12 residues. For the CDR3, the DNA is TGTGCCAGCAGCTCATTTACGGGCGAGCAGTACTTC. Translated, it gives CASSSFTGEQYF.

This clone was seen only once. The chain is built from TRBV19 and TRBJ2-1; the D gene is possibly TRBD2 (7 bases). V was cut by 7 bases and J by 4 bases, with 20 bases left in between. Germline V gives CDR1 LNHDA, CDR2 SQIVND (reference sequence). The CDR3 sequence is 16 residues long. This CDR3 is CASTPGTRGAYNEQFF. CDR3 sequence (DNA): TGTGCCAGTACGCCGGGAACCCGGGGGGCTTACAATGAGCAGTTCTTC.

The count of this clone is one. V usage is TRBV28 and J usage is TRBJ2-7, with D perhaps matching TRBD1 (5 bases). The CDR3 length is 12 residues. Germline CDR1 is MDHEN and CDR2 is SYDVKM. Trimming pared 5 bases from V and 4 bases from J, leaving 9 bases between. The CDR3 region is CASSGYRYEQYF. CDR3 DNA: TGTGCCAGCAGTGGATACAGGTACGAGCAGTACTTC.

The chain recombines TRBV7-2 with TRBJ2-5; possibly TRBD2 for D (6 bases). The V and J ends lost 6 bases and 9 bases respectively, with 23 bases between them. Per germline, CDR1 SGHTA and CDR2 FQGNSA. The CDR3 runs to 15 residues. This CDR3 is CASRPTPGASSSQYF. The CDR3 DNA reads TGTGCCAGCAGACCTACACCGGGAGCATCAAGTTCCCAGTACTTC. Full variable domain (rest looked up from reference TRBV7-2 and TRBJ2-5): GAGVSQSPSNKVTEKGKDVELRCDPISGHTALYWYRQSLGQGLEFLIYFQGNSAPDKSGLPSDRFSAERTGGSVSTLTIQRTQQEDSAVYLCASRPTPGASSSQYFGPGTRLLVL.

This chain connects TRBV4-1 to TRBJ1-5; D is ambiguous. The germline V gene encodes CDR1 MGHRA and CDR2 YSYEKL. This CDR3 has 15 residues. V was trimmed by 2 bases and J by 0 bases, leaving 8 bases between them. As DNA, the CDR3 is TGCGCCAGCAGCCAACTTGGCAGTAGCAATCAGCCCCAGCATTTT. It specifies CASSQLGSSNQPQHF.

The rearrangement links TRBV30 to TRBJ1-1; D is perhaps TRBD1 (6 bases). The CDR3 extends over 15 amino acids. Germline CDR1 GTSNPN, CDR2 SVGIG (reference sequence). V lost 4 bases, J lost 0 bases, and 15 bases lay in between. CDR3 nucleotide sequence: TGTGCCTGGACCCTGAGGGGGGGCTTGAACACTGAAGCTTTCTTT. This sequence encodes CAWTLRGGLNTEAFF.

The J gene is TRBJ2-1, the V gene TRBV15, with TRBD2 matching 11 bases. The V and J ends lost 1 base and 4 bases, in that order; junction bases with no gene match: 0. CDR1 and CDR2 (germline): LNHNV, YYDKDF (reference sequence). This CDR3 has 15 amino acids. This chain's CDR3 is CATSRVAGGYNEQFF. In DNA, the CDR3 is TGTGCCACCAGCAGAGTAGCGGGGGGGTACAATGAGCAGTTCTTC.

Only one count was recorded for this clone. This chain connects TRBV28 to TRBJ2-7; 9 bases are shared with TRBD1. CDR3 length: 14 amino acids. CDR1 is MDHEN and CDR2 is SYDVKM in the germline V gene. Germline trimming cut 6 bases from V and 3 bases from J; bases unmatched to any gene: 6. The CDR3 is CASSLRQGGYEQYF. The CDR3 DNA sequence: TGTGCCAGCAGCCTTCGACAGGGGGGCTACGAGCAGTACTTC.

As DNA, the CDR3 is TGTGCCAGCAGGGAGACACCTAACTATGGCTACACCTTC. Its translation: CASRETPNYGYTF. This chain uses TRBV2 with TRBJ1-2; D not resolved. CDR3 length: 13 amino acids. Deletions cut 6 bases from V and 0 bases from J, with 8 bases between. Germline values: CDR1 SNHLY, CDR2 FYNNEI.

The rearrangement joins TRBV4-1 to TRBJ2-1; TRBD2 matches 9 bases. Germline V gives CDR1 MGHRA, CDR2 YSYEKL. V shed 1 base, J shed 4 bases, and the junction held 8 bases outside the gene matches. The CDR3 totals 17 residues. The CDR3: CASSQGSLAGSYNEQFF. The CDR3 bases are TGCGCCAGCAGCCAAGGATCACTAGCGGGTTCTTACAATGAGCAGTTCTTC.

The CDR3, as DNA: TGTGCCAGCAGTTTAGCGGGAGGGCCTAATGAGCAGTTCTTC. It yields the protein CASSLAGGPNEQFF. The V gene is TRBV28, the J gene TRBJ2-1, with TRBD2 identical over 9 bases. Trimming took 2 bases from V and 7 from J; bases not matched to a gene: 3. In germline, CDR1 is MDHEN, CDR2 SYDVKM. The CDR3 covers 14 residues.

This chain joins TRBV4-1 and TRBJ1-5; 9 nucleotides match TRBD1. The germline gives CDR1 MGHRA, CDR2 YSYEKL. The CDR3 sequence is 17 residues long. Trimming took 2 bases from V and 2 from J; bases not matched to a gene: 7. This CDR3 is CASSQRQGVGGNQPQHF. The DNA of the CDR3 is TGCGCCAGCAGCCAAAGACAGGGGGTTGGTGGCAATCAGCCCCAGCATTTT.